These T cell receptor beta chains were read from a single sample in a study of shared clonotypes between healthy human individuals. The protocol was immunoSEQ multiplex PCR, while the TCRdb copy is restricted to in-frame clones and leaves out a portion. This table holds millions of clones, over 90% found once. The material sequenced was naive CD4+ T cells from PBMCs. The receptors originated from a young man in good health. Some clones in this sample may be carry-over from other donors' samples. Both conserved end residues are trimmed from each CDR3. Fields, in order: V gene, J gene, CDR3 protein.

v_call: TRBV7-2
j_call: TRBJ2-5
cdr3_aa: ASSLLSGNGETQY

v_call: TRBV4-1
j_call: TRBJ2-3
cdr3_aa: ASSQGSSGFLPDTQY

v_call: TRBV25-1
j_call: TRBJ1-4
cdr3_aa: ASSEQWTTNEKLF

v_call: TRBV6-5
j_call: TRBJ2-4
cdr3_aa: ASRTGRIKNIQY

v_call: TRBV27
j_call: TRBJ1-1
cdr3_aa: ASSFGGVGRVTEAF

v_call: TRBV7-3
j_call: TRBJ2-7
cdr3_aa: ASSKSSGRYEQY

v_call: TRBV9
j_call: TRBJ2-7
cdr3_aa: ASSVAPGAPYEQY

v_call: TRBV18
j_call: TRBJ2-7
cdr3_aa: ASSRDVVEQY

v_call: TRBV7-9
j_call: TRBJ2-5
cdr3_aa: ASSLTSTETQY

v_call: TRBV30
j_call: TRBJ1-2
cdr3_aa: AWSVLGLSGGYT

v_call: TRBV4-1
j_call: TRBJ1-4
cdr3_aa: ASSQDERAREKLF

v_call: TRBV6-1
j_call: TRBJ2-2
cdr3_aa: ATRTGTGAGELF

v_call: TRBV5-1
j_call: TRBJ2-5
cdr3_aa: ASSLGGTGSETQY

v_call: TRBV18
j_call: TRBJ2-1
cdr3_aa: ASSPTVAGGNFNEQF

v_call: TRBV29-1
j_call: TRBJ1-1
cdr3_aa: SVRGDANTEAF

v_call: TRBV29-1
j_call: TRBJ2-2
cdr3_aa: SGRASGRSFNTGELF

v_call: TRBV18
j_call: TRBJ1-4
cdr3_aa: ASSPGSANEKLF

v_call: TRBV2
j_call: TRBJ2-7
cdr3_aa: ASSEMQGDYEQY

v_call: TRBV6-5
j_call: TRBJ1-2
cdr3_aa: ASSQGQGAGYT

v_call: TRBV19
j_call: TRBJ2-3
cdr3_aa: ATSPRNEADTQY

v_call: TRBV21-1
j_call: TRBJ1-5
cdr3_aa: ASSQTESNQPQH

v_call: TRBV7-2
j_call: TRBJ2-3
cdr3_aa: ASSLETDTQY

v_call: TRBV7-2
j_call: TRBJ1-2
cdr3_aa: ASSLSRVNYGYT

v_call: TRBV30
j_call: TRBJ2-7
cdr3_aa: AWKDSSYEQY

v_call: TRBV7-3
j_call: TRBJ2-2
cdr3_aa: ASSRQGDTGELF

v_call: TRBV7-3
j_call: TRBJ1-6
cdr3_aa: ASSITGGAYNSPLH